The rows below give T cell receptor beta chains drawn from one sample of a study of graft-versus-host responses after intestinal transplantation. Produced via immunoSEQ multiplex PCR; TCRdb's table is partial and in-frame only. The sample comprises several thousand clones, less than 40% of which are singletons, and 4.5% to 6% rests with the top ten. The sample in question was alloreactive CD8+ T cells from a mixed lymphocyte reaction culture, obtained before transplantation. These receptors came from a human patient who was an organ donor for intestinal transplantation. CDR3s include the opening cysteine and the closing phenylalanine or tryptophan. Fields, in order: CDR3 protein, CDR3 DNA, V gene, clone size, D gene, J gene. The D gene is left open where the match is weak. Rows give clone size only sometimes, using once, few, many, or a class for an expanded clone.

CDR3: CASSSPWDGANTGELFF
DNA: TGTGCCAGTAGCAGTCCCTGGGACGGTGCGAACACCGGGGAGCTGTTTTTT
V: TRBV19
size: .
D: .
J: TRBJ2-2

CDR3: CASSVSGGTYEQYF
DNA: TGTGCCAGCAGCGTAAGCGGGGGGACCTACGAGCAGTACTTC
V: TRBV9
size: .
D: TRBD2
J: TRBJ2-7

CDR3: CASSNQGPYEQYF
DNA: TGTGCCAGCAGCAACCAGGGCCCCTACGAGCAGTACTTC
V: TRBV21-1
size: .
D: .
J: TRBJ2-7

CDR3: CASSFVIRATEAFF
DNA: TGTGCCAGCAGCTTTGTTATAAGAGCCACTGAAGCTTTCTTT
V: TRBV7-9
size: few
D: .
J: TRBJ1-1

CDR3: CATSEFKRGFDEQFF
DNA: TGTGCCACCAGCGAGTTTAAGCGGGGGTTCGATGAGCAGTTCTTC
V: TRBV15
size: medium-sized
D: TRBD2
J: TRBJ2-1

CDR3: CASSPGWGSFKETQYF
DNA: TGTGCCAGCTCACCAGGGTGGGGGTCCTTTAAAGAGACCCAGTACTTC
V: TRBV18
size: .
D: .
J: TRBJ2-5

CDR3: CASSIDPGSPLHF
DNA: TGTGCCAGTAGTATAGATCCCGGATCACCCCTCCACTTT
V: TRBV19
size: few
D: .
J: TRBJ1-6

CDR3: CASSRLAGGPGELFF
DNA: TGTGCCAGCAGCAGACTAGCGGGGGGGCCCGGGGAGCTGTTTTTT
V: TRBV6-5
size: .
D: TRBD2
J: TRBJ2-2

CDR3: CASSKALVEGAQDQPQHF
DNA: TGTGCCAGCAGCAAAGCGCTAGTGGAGGGCGCACAAGATCAGCCCCAGCATTTT
V: TRBV21-1
size: .
D: .
J: TRBJ1-5

CDR3: CAWMSGGYGNTIYF
DNA: TGTGCCTGGATGTCCGGGGGATATGGAAACACCATATATTTT
V: TRBV30
size: .
D: .
J: TRBJ1-3

CDR3: CASSRKRQGRGYTF
DNA: TGCGCCAGCAGCCGCAAAAGACAGGGGAGAGGCTACACCTTC
V: TRBV4-1
size: .
D: TRBD1
J: TRBJ1-2